This record covers a single T cell receptor (beta chain). The antigen is not known. Germline assignment: CDR1 MNHEY and CDR2 SMNVEV (reference sequence). V lost 6 bases, J lost 10 bases, and 15 bases lay in between. The length of the CDR3 is 12 residues. The data belong to a study of cytomegalovirus exposure and HLA in healthy donors. PCR amplification relied on 60 Vbeta primers (plus 13 Jbeta primers). TCRdb keeps only in-frame clones here, not all; method: immunoSEQ multiplex PCR. Altogether some 170,000 clones are present, over 75% being singletons, with the ten largest covering 3.5% to 5.5%. Study conclusions and caveats: One later analysis reportedly identified an Asian-associated ancestry cluster that showed fewer N-insertions than the roughly 700-donor mean. TCR beta V segments were, for the most part, productive about 87% or about 30% of the time in an earlier analysis. The authors listed 150 to 200 TCR beta chains as cytomegalovirus-associated. TCR sequences were mostly rare, though some public TCRs occurred in many donors.

The chain has TRBV27 and TRBJ1-1, with D tentatively TRBD1 (6 bases). The sequenced material came from PBMCs. The TCR comes from a man in his forties in good health and CMV-seronegative. CDR3: CASRGGAMAAFF. The DNA of the CDR3 is TGTGCCAGCAGGGGGGGGGCGATGGCAGCTTTCTTT.